The T cell receptor beta chain described here comes from a study of cytomegalovirus exposure and HLA in healthy donors. The assay was immunoSEQ multiplex PCR, and TCRdb's table has in-frame clones only and misses some. This sample yields a few hundred thousand clones, of which 70% to 90% are seen a single time; 0.8% to 0.85% belongs to the top ten. Trimming removed 6 bases from V and 12 bases from J, with 18 bases in between. The germline V gene has CDR1 MDHEN and CDR2 SYDVKM. This CDR3 has 13 amino acids. Among the 100 to 150 subjects of the validation cohort, separate from the approximately 700-subject first cohort, were the donors.

V gene TRBV28 combines with J gene TRBJ2-4, with a possible D match to TRBD2 (5 bases). The clonotype was recovered from a woman aged 18-29 years in good health and CMV-seronegative. The sequenced sample was PBMCs. The DNA of the CDR3 is TGTGCCAGCAGCCCTGAGATCGGACGGGATCAGTACTTC. Protein product: CASSPEIGRDQYF.